This T cell receptor beta chain was obtained from a study of breast tumors, draining lymph nodes, adjacent tissues. TCRdb itself ran the multiplex PCR reads through MiXCR, one entry per CDR3 protein. The sample records 140,000 to 150,000 distinct CDR3 sequences, roughly 33% being singletons. This clonotype was seen at least ten times. Its antigen is undetermined. Study-wide points: Compared with lymph nodes, tumors were less diverse; compared with nontumor tissue, more.

Samples came from axillary lymph nodes draining the breast cancer. Sequencing was done on a sample of axillary lymph node tissue. The source of this sequence is a female donor with breast cancer. Some clones in this sample may be carry-over from other donors' samples.

The CDR3 loop is CASSQKRPGQQLIFSYNEQFF. The DNA of the CDR3 is TGTGCCAGCAGCCAAAAAAGACCGGGACAGCAACTGATATTCTCCTACAATGAGCAGTTCTTC. This chain connects TRBV14 to TRBJ2-1; the match to TRBD1 covers 7 bases. The length of the CDR3 is 21 residues. J was trimmed by 0 bases and V by 2 bases; bases with no gene match: 19. CDR1 is SGHDN, CDR2 FVKESK, per germline.